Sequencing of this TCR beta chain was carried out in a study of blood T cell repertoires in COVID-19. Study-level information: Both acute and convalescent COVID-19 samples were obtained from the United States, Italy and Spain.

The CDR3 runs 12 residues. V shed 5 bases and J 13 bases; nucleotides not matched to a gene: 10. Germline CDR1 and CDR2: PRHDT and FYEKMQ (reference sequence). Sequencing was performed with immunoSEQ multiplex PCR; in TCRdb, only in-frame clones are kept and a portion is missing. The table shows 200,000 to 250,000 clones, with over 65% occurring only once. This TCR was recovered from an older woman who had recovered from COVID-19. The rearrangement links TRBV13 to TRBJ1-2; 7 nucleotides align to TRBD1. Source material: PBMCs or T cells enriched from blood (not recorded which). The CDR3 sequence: CASSLRTGASTF. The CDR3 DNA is TGTGCCAGCAGCCTAAGGACAGGAGCATCCACCTTC.